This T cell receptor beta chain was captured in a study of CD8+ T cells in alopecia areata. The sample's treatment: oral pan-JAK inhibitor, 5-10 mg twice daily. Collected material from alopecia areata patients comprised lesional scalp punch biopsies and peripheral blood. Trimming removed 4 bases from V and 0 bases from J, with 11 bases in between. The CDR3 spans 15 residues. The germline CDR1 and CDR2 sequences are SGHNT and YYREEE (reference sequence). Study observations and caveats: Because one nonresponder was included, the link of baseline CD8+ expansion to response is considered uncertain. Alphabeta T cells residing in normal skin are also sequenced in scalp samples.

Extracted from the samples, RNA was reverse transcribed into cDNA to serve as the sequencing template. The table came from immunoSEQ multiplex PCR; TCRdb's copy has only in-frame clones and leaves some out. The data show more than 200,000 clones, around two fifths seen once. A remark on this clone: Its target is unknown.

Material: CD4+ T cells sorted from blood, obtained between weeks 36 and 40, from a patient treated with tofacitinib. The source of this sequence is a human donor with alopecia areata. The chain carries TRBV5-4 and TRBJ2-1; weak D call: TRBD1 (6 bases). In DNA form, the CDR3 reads TGTGCCAGCAGCATTACAGGGAGCTCCTACAATGAGCAGTTCTTC. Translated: CASSITGSSYNEQFF.